This TCR beta chain was recovered during a study of CD8 T cells in Susac syndrome. Trimming removed 0 bases from V and 2 bases from J; junction bases left unmatched: 10. CDR1 DFQATT and CDR2 SNEGSKA come from the germline V gene (reference sequence). CDR3 length equals 17 residues. The TEMRA cells underwent FACS enrichment, while the CD8+ and CD4+ T cells underwent negative isolation. Reverse transcription of about 0.45 to 1 ug RNA was performed with random hexamers. TCRdb redid the calling of the immunoSEQ multiplex PCR reads with MiXCR, one entry per CDR3 protein. The sample has approximately 280,000 distinct CDR3 sequences, 70% to 90% seen once.

The sequenced material came from CD8+ T cells from PBMCs. The V call is TRBV20-1, the J call TRBJ2-5, with 9 bases matching TRBD2. The source is a human donor with multiple sclerosis. Here the CDR3 reads CSARDPDLAGAQETQYF. Written as DNA, the CDR3 is TGCAGTGCTAGAGATCCAGATTTAGCGGGAGCTCAAGAGACCCAGTACTTC.